This T cell receptor beta chain was recorded in a study of T cell changes during pregnancy in multiple sclerosis. The CDR3 is 16 residues long. Trimming left V 1 base short and J 2 bases short, with 14 bases between. Germline V gene lookup returns CDR1 MGHDK and CDR2 SYGVNS. Method: immunoSEQ multiplex PCR; TCRdb's copy keeps in-frame clones and lacks some. The sample shows about 68,000 clones, about 89% of them seen only once. The clonotype was recovered from a female donor with multiple sclerosis, enrolled in a pregnancy study. This sample comprised peripheral blood, obtained in the second trimester of pregnancy. J is TRBJ1-1 and V is TRBV25-1; D is possibly TRBD1 (5 bases). The CDR3 sequence is CASSELYRTANTEAFF. CDR3 in DNA: TGTGCCAGCAGTGAATTATACAGGACGGCAAACACTGAAGCTTTCTTT.